Listed here are 27 T cell receptor beta chains from one sample, sequenced in a study of regulatory T cells in long-lasting Graves disease. To make TCR beta libraries, researchers used iRepertoire HTBI primers and Arm-PCR of CDR3 regions. TCRdb fed the multiplex PCR reads into MiXCR, producing one record per CDR3 protein. The table lists 700,000 or so distinct CDR3 sequences, about 30% of them singletons. Time point meaning: persistent/refractory GD, antithyroid drugs over 5 years with positive TRAb. Researchers made the TCR library from RNA that was extracted from PBMCs. This specimen consisted of peripheral blood mononuclear cells (PBMCs), obtained when the disease was refractory, from a patient treated with antithyroid drugs. The receptors derive from a female donor with Graves disease.

This clonotype was counted a few times. The chain carries TRBV28 and TRBJ2-7; 11 bases agree with TRBD2. Trimming removed 6 bases from V and 2 bases from J; junction bases left unmatched: 18. CDR3 size: 19 residues. Germline CDR1 MDHEN, CDR2 SYDVKM. CDR3 in amino acids: CASRNRPSGRRGLTYEQYF. The CDR3 region has the DNA TGTGCCAGCAGGAACAGACCTAGCGGGAGGAGGGGGCTGACCTACGAGCAGTACTTC.

This clonotype was found a few times. V usage is TRBV10-3 and J usage is TRBJ1-2; perhaps TRBD1 as D (5 bases). Germline assignment: CDR1 ENHRY and CDR2 SYGVKD. V gave up 2 bases and J gave up 8 bases, with 9 bases separating them. CDR3 length equals 12 residues. The CDR3 is CAISEGAVGYTF. In DNA, the CDR3 is TGTGCCATCAGTGAGGGGGCAGTAGGCTACACCTTC.

J is TRBJ1-3 and V is TRBV28; TRBD1 matches 7 bases. CDR3 size: 13 residues. The germline V gene has CDR1 MDHEN and CDR2 SYDVKM. V shed 5 bases and J 8 bases; nucleotides not matched to a gene: 6. CDR3: CASSMRGRYTIYF. CDR3 coding DNA: TGTGCCAGCAGTATGAGGGGGCGGTACACCATATATTTT. The entire variable domain, with the rest obtained from reference TRBV28 and TRBJ1-3, is as follows: DVKVTQSSRYLVKRTGEKVFLECVQDMDHENMFWYRQDPGLGLRLIYFSYDVKMKEKGDIPEGYSVSREKKERFSLILESASTNQTSMYLCASSMRGRYTIYFGEGSWLTVV.

The table lists this clonotype with many counts. V and J are TRBV6-1 and TRBJ1-1; tentatively, D is TRBD1 (6 bases). The CDR3 is 12 residues long. The V gene's germline CDR1 is MNHNS and CDR2 SASEGT. The V and J ends lost 10 bases and 5 bases respectively, with 14 bases between them. The CDR3 bases are TGTGCCATCGGACAGTTCAGGACTGAAGCTTTCTTT. This codes for CAIGQFRTEAFF.

This clonotype came up a few times. The chain couples TRBV11-2 to TRBJ1-1; D is unclear. Trimming took 8 bases from V and 5 from J, leaving 12 bases between them. This CDR3 is built from 12 residues. Germline CDR1 and CDR2: SGHAT and FQNNGV. The CDR3 DNA is TGTGCCAGCGGTCGGACTTGGACTGAAGCTTTCTTT. The encoded protein is CASGRTWTEAFF.

The V gene is TRBV30, the J gene TRBJ1-1; D remains ambiguous. CDR1 and CDR2 (germline): GTSNPN, SVGIG (reference sequence). This CDR3 is 13 amino acids long. The V and J ends lost 4 bases and 0 bases respectively, with 9 bases between them. CDR3 region: CAWTQTLNTEAFF. The CDR3 DNA sequence: TGTGCCTGGACACAGACATTGAACACTGAAGCTTTCTTT.

CDR3 sequence reads: CASSQDFAVLAEAFF. The CDR3 nucleotides read TGTGCCAGCAGCCAAGATTTTGCCGTGTTGGCTGAAGCTTTCTTT. This chain joins TRBV4-2 and TRBJ1-1; D uncertain. The V gene's germline CDR1 is LGHNA and CDR2 YNFKEQ. Trimming took 0 bases from V and 6 from J, leaving 14 bases between them. The length of the CDR3 is 15 residues.

This clonotype occurred a few times. The V and J genes are TRBV5-1 and TRBJ1-1, with D possibly being TRBD1 (6 bases). Between the trimmed V and J ends, which lost 4 bases and 5 bases, there was a span of 12 bases. Looked up from germline, CDR1 is SGHRS and CDR2 is YFSETQ. The CDR3 is 13 residues long. The CDR3 DNA reads as TGCGCCAGCAGCGGAACAGGGATGACTGAAGCTTTCTTT. It translates to CASSGTGMTEAFF.

This chain uses TRBV4-1 with TRBJ1-2, with TRBD1 as a possible D gene (6 bases). This CDR3 comprises 14 residues. Germline V gene lookup returns CDR1 MGHRA and CDR2 YSYEKL. The ends were cut back, 5 bases at V and 6 bases at J, with 16 bases in the middle. The DNA for the CDR3 is TGCGCCAGCAGCAGTCGACAGGTTCGGGATGGCTACACCTTC. Amino acid sequence: CASSSRQVRDGYTF.

The chain carries TRBV6-1 and TRBJ1-1; D ambiguous. V lost 5 bases, J lost 5 bases, and 6 bases lay in between. This CDR3 has 11 residues. Germline CDR1 and CDR2: MNHNS and SASEGT. Here the CDR3 reads CASSPRTEAFF. The DNA for the CDR3 is TGTGCCAGCAGTCCAAGAACTGAAGCTTTCTTT.

The V call is TRBV5-1, the J call TRBJ1-6, with a tentative D call TRBD1 (6 bases). Germline V gene lookup returns CDR1 SGHRS and CDR2 YFSETQ. Trimming took off 0 bases at V and 0 bases at J, with 19 bases between the two ends. CDR3 length: 20 residues. Here the CDR3 DNA reads TGCGCCAGCAGCTTGGGGGGACAAAACCGACGGAGCTCCTATAATTCACCCCTCCACTTT. It yields the protein CASSLGGQNRRSSYNSPLHF.

This clonotype was recorded a few times. The chain uses TRBV2 and TRBJ1-1; maybe TRBD1 (5 bases). The germline V and J ends were trimmed by 4 bases and 0 bases, with 9 bases remaining between them. Germline assignment: CDR1 SNHLY and CDR2 FYNNEI. CDR3 size: 14 residues. The CDR3 bases are TGTGCCAGCAGTGTCCCAGGGCTGAACACTGAAGCTTTCTTT. Protein: CASSVPGLNTEAFF.

This clonotype showed up many times. The gene calls are TRBV28 and TRBJ1-6; D is uncertain. This CDR3 has 15 residues. Looked up from germline, CDR1 is MDHEN and CDR2 is SYDVKM. V lost 2 bases and J 7 bases, leaving 12 bases between the germline ends. DNA for the CDR3: TGTGCCAGCAGTTTAGTAGGGCACGTAAATTCACCCCTCCACTTT. Its protein is CASSLVGHVNSPLHF.

The chain joins TRBV14 to TRBJ2-7, with unresolved D. Germline lookup yields CDR1 SGHDN and CDR2 FVKESK. CDR3 length: 15 amino acids. The V end was cut by 1 base, the J end by 3 bases, with 13 bases between. In nucleotides, the CDR3 is TGTGCCAGCAGCCAAGTCAACGGTCGAGGCTACGAGCAGTACTTC. Amino acid sequence: CASSQVNGRGYEQYF.

This clonotype turned up a few times. The chain joins TRBV11-2 to TRBJ1-6, with TRBD1 matching 8 bases. CDR3 size: 14 residues. V lost 5 bases and J lost 10; bases outside the gene matches: 7. CDR1 and CDR2 (germline): SGHAT, FQNNGV. The CDR3 reads CASSPTGERSPLHF. The CDR3 bases are TGTGCCAGCAGCCCGACAGGGGAGAGGTCACCCCTCCACTTT.

This clonotype was observed a few times. The chain couples TRBV30 to TRBJ2-7; D may correspond to TRBD1 or TRBD2 (6 bases each). CDR3 length: 12 residues. V gave up 2 bases and J gave up 5 bases, with 10 bases separating them. Germline loops: CDR1 GTSNPN, CDR2 SVGIG (reference sequence). The CDR3 nucleotides read TGTGCCTGGAGTTGGGGGGCCCACGAGCAGTACTTC. Protein: CAWSWGAHEQYF.

The sample holds a few counts of this clonotype. The chain carries TRBV6-1 and TRBJ1-1, with TRBD1 matching over 7 bases. This CDR3 region has 14 residues. J was trimmed by 9 bases and V by 6 bases; bases with no gene match: 13. Germline V gives CDR1 MNHNS, CDR2 SASEGT. The CDR3 nucleotides read TGTGCCAGCAGCCAGACCAGAGCAGGGGGAAAAGCTTTCTTT. Translated, it gives CASSQTRAGGKAFF.

The rearrangement uses TRBV30 and TRBJ1-1, with D possibly matching TRBD1 (6 bases). CDR1 GTSNPN and CDR2 SVGIG come from the germline V gene (reference sequence). The CDR3 has 11 residues. Trimming took 3 bases from V and 6 from J, leaving 8 bases between them. The CDR3 DNA reads TGTGCCTGGAGCAGGGGCCCTGAAGCTTTCTTT. This encodes CAWSRGPEAFF.

This clonotype was seen a few times. The chain is built from TRBV15 and TRBJ1-6; TRBD1 matches at 7 bases. CDR1 LNHNV and CDR2 YYDKDF come from the germline V gene (reference sequence). The CDR3 has 17 residues. The V and J ends lost 1 base and 3 bases, in that order; junction bases with no gene match: 6. The chain's CDR3 is CATSRVTGANYNSPLHF. CDR3 coding DNA: TGTGCCACCAGCAGAGTCACAGGGGCTAACTATAATTCACCCCTCCACTTT. Variable domain in full (rest from reference TRBV15 and TRBJ1-6): DAMVIQNPRYQVTQFGKPVTLSCSQTLNHNVMYWYQQKSSQAPKLLFHYYDKDFNNEADTPDNFQSRRPNTSFCFLDIRSPGLGDTAMYLCATSRVTGANYNSPLHFGNGTRLTVT.

This clonotype occurred many times. The chain carries TRBV29-1 and TRBJ2-5; D might be TRBD2 (6 bases). V was pared by 0 bases and J by 5 bases, with 13 bases between. Germline CDR1 is SQVTM and CDR2 is ANQGSEA. The CDR3 is made up of 14 amino acids. As DNA, the CDR3 is TGCAGCGTTGAAGATGGGCCAGGGACTGAGACCCAGTACTTC. This sequence encodes CSVEDGPGTETQYF.

This clonotype was counted only a few times. The chain combines TRBV5-1 with TRBJ2-7, with TRBD2 matching over 10 bases. J was trimmed by 4 bases and V by 3 bases; bases with no gene match: 4. The germline CDR1 and CDR2 sequences are SGHRS and YFSETQ. The CDR3 is 14 amino acids. CDR3 nucleotide sequence: TGCGCCAGCAGCTGGGGGACTAGCGTGTACGAGCAGTACTTC. Translation: CASSWGTSVYEQYF.

V and J are TRBV5-1 and TRBJ2-2; TRBD1 matches at 7 bases. The CDR3 spans 16 residues. CDR1 and CDR2 (germline): SGHRS, YFSETQ. V gave up 2 bases and J gave up 0 bases; unmatched junction bases: 4. The CDR3 DNA sequence: TGCGCCAGCAGCTTCACCGGGACAGCGAACACCGGGGAGCTGTTTTTT. Residues: CASSFTGTANTGELFF.

The CDR3 coding sequence is TGCGCCAGCAAGTCAGGGCGGTATGGCTACACCTTC. This translates into CASKSGRYGYTF. This rearrangement joins TRBV10-2 to TRBJ2-4; the D gene is possibly TRBD1 (5 bases). The J call is in doubt because the DNA end fits TRBJ1-2 better. CDR3 length: 12 residues. Germline CDR1 WSHSY, CDR2 SAAADI.

The J gene is TRBJ2-7, the V gene TRBV2; D gene uncertain. The CDR3 consists of 10 residues. In germline, CDR1 is SNHLY, CDR2 FYNNEI. Trimming took off 4 bases at V and 7 bases at J, with 5 bases between the two ends. Written as DNA, the CDR3 is TGTGCCAGCAGTGTGCGGGAGCAGTACTTC. Its protein is CASSVREQYF. Together with reference TRBV2 and TRBJ2-7, the CDR3 gives the full variable domain: EPEVTQTPSHQVTQMGQEVILRCVPISNHLYFYWYRQILGQKVEFLVSFYNNEISEKSEIFDDQFSVERPDGSNFTLKIRSTKLEDSAMYFCASSVREQYFGPGTRLTVT.

This clonotype was detected only a few times. This rearrangement joins TRBV11-2 to TRBJ1-1; D gene ambiguous. Germline V gene lookup returns CDR1 SGHAT and CDR2 FQNNGV. The length of the CDR3 is 17 residues. V lost 5 bases and J lost 1, with 20 bases in between. The CDR3 DNA reads as TGTGCCAGCAGCCCCCTTGGCCTTCGGCGTAGGAACACTGAAGCTTTCTTT. Encoded protein: CASSPLGLRRRNTEAFF. The complete variable domain, with remaining parts taken from reference TRBV11-2 and TRBJ1-1, reads EAGVAQSPRYKIIEKRQSVAFWCNPISGHATLYWYQQILGQGPKLLIQFQNNGVVDDSQLPKDRFSAERLKGVDSTLKIQPAKLEDSAVYLCASSPLGLRRRNTEAFFGQGTRLTVV.

The chain uses TRBV6-2 or TRBV6-3 and TRBJ2-1, with D unresolved. The germline CDR1 and CDR2 sequences are MNHEY and SVGEGT. The CDR3 is 16 residues long. Between the trimmed V and J ends, which lost 5 bases and 2 bases, there was a span of 16 bases. CDR3 amino acids: CASSGERLRTYNEQFF. Here the CDR3 DNA reads TGTGCCAGCAGTGGAGAACGCCTCAGGACCTACAATGAGCAGTTCTTC.

The chain couples TRBV2 to TRBJ2-3, with D possibly TRBD1 on 5 matching bases. Trimming pared 7 bases from V and 1 base from J, leaving 15 bases between. The CDR3 covers 15 residues. Per the germline V gene, CDR1 is SNHLY and CDR2 is FYNNEI. CDR3 amino acids: CASTNPGRGTDTQYF. DNA of the CDR3: TGTGCCAGCACTAACCCAGGCAGGGGCACAGATACGCAGTATTTT. Supplemented by reference TRBV2 and TRBJ2-3, the full variable domain reads EPEVTQTPSHQVTQMGQEVILRCVPISNHLYFYWYRQILGQKVEFLVSFYNNEISEKSEIFDDQFSVERPDGSNFTLKIRSTKLEDSAMYFCASTNPGRGTDTQYFGPGTRLTVL.